This T cell receptor (beta chain) originates from a study of blood T cell repertoires in COVID-19. Study information: The United States, Italy and Spain were the sources of the acute and convalescent COVID-19 samples.

Using immunoSEQ multiplex PCR, the repertoire was profiled, and TCRdb retains in-frame clones only, with some absent. In the table there are approximately 74,000 clones, around 88% of which are singletons. The germline V gene encodes CDR1 MNHEY and CDR2 SVGAGI. The CDR3 totals 15 residues. V was trimmed by 0 bases and J by 3 bases, leaving 12 bases between them. The chain combines TRBV6-5 with TRBJ2-7; D possibly corresponds to TRBD1 (5 bases). The sequence derives from an elderly woman with active or convalescent COVID-19. Specimen: peripheral blood. This CDR3 reads CASSYSQGGDYEQYF. The CDR3 DNA reads as TGTGCCAGCAGTTACTCCCAGGGTGGGGACTACGAGCAGTACTTC.